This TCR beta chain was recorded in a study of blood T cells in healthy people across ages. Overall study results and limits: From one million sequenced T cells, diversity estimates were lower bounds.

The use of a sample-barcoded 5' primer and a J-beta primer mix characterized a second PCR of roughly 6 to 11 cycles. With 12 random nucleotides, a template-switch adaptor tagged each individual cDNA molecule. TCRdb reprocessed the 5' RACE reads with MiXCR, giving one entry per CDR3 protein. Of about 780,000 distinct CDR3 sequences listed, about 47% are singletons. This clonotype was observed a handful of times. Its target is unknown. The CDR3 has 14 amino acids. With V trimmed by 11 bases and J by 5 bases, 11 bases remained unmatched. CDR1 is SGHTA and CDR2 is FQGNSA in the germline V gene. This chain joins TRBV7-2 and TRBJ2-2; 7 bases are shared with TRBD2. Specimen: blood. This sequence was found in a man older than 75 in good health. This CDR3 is CAWKRGPGTGELFF. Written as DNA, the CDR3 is TGTGCCTGGAAGCGGGGTCCAGGGACCGGGGAGCTGTTTTTT.